This entry lists 16 T cell receptor beta chains sequenced from one sample in a study of blood T cell repertoires in COVID-19. Using immunoSEQ multiplex PCR, the repertoire was profiled, and TCRdb retains in-frame clones only, with some absent. The sample lists 90,000 to 130,000 clones, about 90% occurring once. The sequenced sample consisted of peripheral blood. These receptors were taken from a human donor in a cohort sampled during active COVID-19.

This clone was found many times. This sequence joins TRBV4-1 and TRBJ1-6; D gene ambiguous. The CDR3 extends over 15 amino acids. The germline V gene encodes CDR1 MGHRA and CDR2 YSYEKL. The V gene lost 0 bases and the J gene lost 6 bases, with 9 bases spanning the gap. The CDR3 reads CASSQESGLNSPLHF. In nucleotides, the CDR3 is TGCGCCAGCAGCCAAGAGTCTGGCCTTAATTCACCCCTCCACTTT.

The rearrangement joins TRBV28 to TRBJ2-1; 13 nucleotides agree with TRBD2. Trimming removed 3 bases from V and 7 bases from J; junction bases left unmatched: 6. The CDR3 contains 16 residues. Germline lookup yields CDR1 MDHEN and CDR2 SYDVKM. The CDR3 DNA follows: TGTGCCAGCAGTTTGGTGACTAGCGGGGGGAGAAATGAGCAGTTCTTC. Translating it yields CASSLVTSGGRNEQFF. The variable domain in full, with the rest retrieved from reference TRBV28 and TRBJ2-1, is DVKVTQSSRYLVKRTGEKVFLECVQDMDHENMFWYRQDPGLGLRLIYFSYDVKMKEKGDIPEGYSVSREKKERFSLILESASTNQTSMYLCASSLVTSGGRNEQFFGPGTRLTVL.

The chain uses TRBV7-6 and TRBJ2-7, with TRBD1 as a possible D gene (6 bases). The V end lost 1 base, the J end lost 3 bases, and 16 bases lay between the germline ends. CDR1 SGHVS and CDR2 FNYEAQ come from the germline V gene. The CDR3 totals 16 residues. The DNA of the CDR3 is TGTGCCAGCAGCTTAGGGACGGTCCGAGGGGGCTACGAGCAGTACTTC. Its translation is CASSLGTVRGGYEQYF.

The chain has TRBV7-9 and TRBJ1-2; possibly TRBD1 for D (5 bases). The CDR3 consists of 18 residues. Germline V CDR1 and CDR2: SEHNR, FQNEAQ (reference sequence). With 0 bases removed from V and 4 bases from J, the gap between germline ends came to 21 bases. CDR3 sequence: CASSLASYVGVGAYGYTF. Here the CDR3 DNA reads TGTGCCAGCAGCTTAGCATCTTACGTTGGGGTAGGGGCCTATGGCTACACCTTC.

This clone was detected once. The junction departs from the called germline gene at one end, perhaps through a read error. The J gene is TRBJ1-3, the V gene TRBV7-7; D possibly corresponds to TRBD1 (6 bases). The CDR3 totals 14 residues. Germline CDR1 is SSHAT and CDR2 is FNYEAQ (reference sequence). The CDR3 region has the DNA TGTGCTAGCAGCTCAGGGACATCTGGAAACACCATATATTTT. This sequence encodes CASSSGTSGNTIYF.

DNA for the CDR3: TGTGCCAGTAGTAAGGAGAGGCCCCAGCATTTT. Its protein is CASSKERPQHF. The gene calls are TRBV19 and TRBJ1-5; D uncertain. The CDR3 sequence is 11 residues long. CDR1 is LNHDA and CDR2 is SQIVND in the germline V gene (reference sequence). Trimming shortened V by 4 bases and J by 9 bases, and 7 bases separated the two germline ends.

The chain recombines TRBV5-1 with TRBJ1-1; 9 bases agree with TRBD1. J lost 1 base, V lost 4 bases, and 8 bases had no gene match. This CDR3 has 16 residues. Germline V gives CDR1 SGHRS, CDR2 YFSETQ. The CDR3 region has the DNA TGCGCCAGCAGCCGATTACAGGGGGCGCGGAACACTGAAGCTTTCTTT. Protein sequence: CASSRLQGARNTEAFF.

V and J are TRBV11-2 and TRBJ1-3; D may be TRBD1 (5 bases). Germline lookup yields CDR1 SGHAT and CDR2 FQNNGV. V gave up 2 bases and J gave up 3 bases, with 11 bases separating them. The length of the CDR3 is 15 residues. CDR3 region: CASSLTQTDGNTIYF. In DNA form, the CDR3 reads TGTGCCAGCAGCTTAACTCAGACAGATGGAAACACCATATATTTT.

The chain links TRBV27 to TRBJ2-5; TRBD1 agrees at 10 bases. Germline V gene data show CDR1 as MNHEY and CDR2 as SMNVEV (reference sequence). V shed 3 bases, J shed 9 bases, and the junction held 4 bases outside the gene matches. The CDR3 spans 13 residues. The chain's CDR3 is CASSFGTGAAQYF. Written as DNA, the CDR3 is TGTGCCAGCAGTTTCGGGACAGGGGCTGCCCAGTACTTC.

The chain links TRBV5-1 to TRBJ2-7, with a possible D match to TRBD2 (6 bases). Trimming pared 4 bases from V and 4 bases from J, leaving 12 bases between. The CDR3 is 13 amino acids. Germline values: CDR1 SGHRS, CDR2 YFSETQ. The CDR3 loop reads CASSPEGLYEQYF. The CDR3 nucleotides are TGCGCCAGCAGCCCTGAGGGACTTTACGAGCAGTACTTC.

This rearrangement joins TRBV7-2 to TRBJ2-5; the D is unclear. The V end was cut by 1 base, the J end by 5 bases, with 8 bases between. Germline CDR1 SGHTA, CDR2 FQGNSA. The CDR3 is 13 amino acids. DNA of the CDR3: TGTGCCAGCAGCTTAGTGCCGGAGGAGACCCAGTACTTC. Protein product: CASSLVPEETQYF.

The rearrangement links TRBV5-4 to TRBJ2-5, with TRBD2 as a possible D gene (5 bases). V lost 0 bases, J lost 5 bases, and 8 bases lay in between. Germline values: CDR1 SGHNT, CDR2 YYREEE (reference sequence). The CDR3 runs 13 residues. The CDR3 loop is CASSLAGMETQYF. The DNA for the CDR3 is TGTGCCAGCAGCTTGGCGGGGATGGAGACCCAGTACTTC.

The rearrangement uses TRBV6-5 and TRBJ2-1, with 8 bases that match TRBD2. After removal of 2 bases from V and 2 bases from J, the junction contained 2 bases not matched to a gene. Germline loops: CDR1 MNHEY, CDR2 SVGAGI. The length of the CDR3 is 15 residues. CDR3 region: CASSYEAGAYNEQFF. Written as DNA, the CDR3 is TGTGCCAGCAGTTACGAAGCGGGGGCCTACAATGAGCAGTTCTTC.

This rearrangement joins TRBV19 to TRBJ1-6; D unresolved. This CDR3 contains 17 residues. The V gene lost 5 bases and the J gene lost 0 bases, with 14 bases spanning the gap. The germline V gene has CDR1 LNHDA and CDR2 SQIVND (reference sequence). The CDR3 protein is CASSGLAGSSYNSPLHF. The CDR3 coding sequence is TGTGCCAGTAGTGGATTGGCAGGAAGCTCCTATAATTCACCCCTCCACTTT.

CDR3 DNA: TGTGCCAGCAGTTTAAAAGCGGCCCTCTACGAGCAGTACTTC. It codes for CASSLKAALYEQYF. The chain combines TRBV28 with TRBJ2-7; weak D call: TRBD2 (5 bases). CDR3 length: 14 residues. V lost 2 bases to trimming and J lost 3 bases, with 11 bases between them. Germline CDR1 is MDHEN and CDR2 is SYDVKM.

The chain combines TRBV21-1 with TRBJ1-6. TRBV21-1 is designated a pseudogene. The CDR3 has 17 residues. The CDR3 DNA reads as TGTGCCAGCAGCATCCCCGGGAGGATCGGGAAAATTTCACCCCTCCACTTT. This translates into CASSIPGRIGKISPLHF.